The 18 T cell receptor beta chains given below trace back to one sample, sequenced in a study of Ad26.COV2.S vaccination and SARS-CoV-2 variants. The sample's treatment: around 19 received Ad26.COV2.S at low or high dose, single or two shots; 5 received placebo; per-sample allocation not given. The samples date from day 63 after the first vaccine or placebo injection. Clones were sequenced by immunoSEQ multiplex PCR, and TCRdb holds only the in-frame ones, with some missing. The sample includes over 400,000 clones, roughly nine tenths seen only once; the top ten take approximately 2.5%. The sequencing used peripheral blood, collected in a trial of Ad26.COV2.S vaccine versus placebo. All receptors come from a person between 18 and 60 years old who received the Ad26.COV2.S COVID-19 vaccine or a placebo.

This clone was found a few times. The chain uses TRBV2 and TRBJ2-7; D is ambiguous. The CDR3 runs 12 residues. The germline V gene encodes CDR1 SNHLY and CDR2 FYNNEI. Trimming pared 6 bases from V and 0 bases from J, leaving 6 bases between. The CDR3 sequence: CASSRSSYEQYF. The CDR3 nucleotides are TGTGCCAGCAGCCGGAGCTCCTACGAGCAGTACTTC. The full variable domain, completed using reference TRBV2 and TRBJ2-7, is EPEVTQTPSHQVTQMGQEVILRCVPISNHLYFYWYRQILGQKVEFLVSFYNNEISEKSEIFDDQFSVERPDGSNFTLKIRSTKLEDSAMYFCASSRSSYEQYFGPGTRLTVT.

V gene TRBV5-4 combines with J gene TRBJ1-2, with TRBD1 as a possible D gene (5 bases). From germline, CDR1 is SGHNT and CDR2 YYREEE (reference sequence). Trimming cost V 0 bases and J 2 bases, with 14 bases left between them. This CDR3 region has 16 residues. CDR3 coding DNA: TGTGCCAGCAGCTTGGCCGGGGCCGGACTAAACTATGGCTACACCTTC. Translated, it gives CASSLAGAGLNYGYTF.

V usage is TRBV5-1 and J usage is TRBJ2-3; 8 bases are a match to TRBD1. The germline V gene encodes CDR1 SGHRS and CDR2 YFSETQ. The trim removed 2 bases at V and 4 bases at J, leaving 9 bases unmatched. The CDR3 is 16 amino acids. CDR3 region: CASSLPRGRVADTQYF. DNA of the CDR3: TGCGCCAGCAGCTTACCCAGGGGGCGAGTTGCAGATACGCAGTATTTT.

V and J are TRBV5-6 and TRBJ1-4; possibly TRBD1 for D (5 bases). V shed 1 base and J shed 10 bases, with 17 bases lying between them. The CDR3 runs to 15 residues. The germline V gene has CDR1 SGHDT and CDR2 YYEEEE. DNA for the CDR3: TGTGCCAGCAGCTTGTGGGCAGGGACGGAAGGAAAACTGTTTTTT. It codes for CASSLWAGTEGKLFF.

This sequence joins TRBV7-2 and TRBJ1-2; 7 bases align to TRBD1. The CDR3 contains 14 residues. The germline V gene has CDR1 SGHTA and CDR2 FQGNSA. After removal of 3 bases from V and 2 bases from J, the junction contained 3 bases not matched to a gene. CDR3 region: CASSFGTANYGYTF. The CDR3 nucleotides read TGTGCCAGCAGCTTCGGGACAGCCAACTATGGCTACACCTTC. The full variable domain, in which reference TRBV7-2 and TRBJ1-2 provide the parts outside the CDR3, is GAGVSQSPSNKVTEKGKDVELRCDPISGHTALYWYRQSLGQGLEFLIYFQGNSAPDKSGLPSDRFSAERTGGSVSTLTIQRTQQEDSAVYLCASSFGTANYGYTFGSGTRLTVV.

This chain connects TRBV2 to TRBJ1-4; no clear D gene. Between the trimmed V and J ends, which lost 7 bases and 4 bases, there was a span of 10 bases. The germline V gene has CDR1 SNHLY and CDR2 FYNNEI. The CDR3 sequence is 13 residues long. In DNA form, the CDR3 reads TGTGCCAGCACAGTCAGAATTAATGAAAAACTGTTTTTT. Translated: CASTVRINEKLFF. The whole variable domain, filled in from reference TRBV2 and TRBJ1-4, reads EPEVTQTPSHQVTQMGQEVILRCVPISNHLYFYWYRQILGQKVEFLVSFYNNEISEKSEIFDDQFSVERPDGSNFTLKIRSTKLEDSAMYFCASTVRINEKLFFGSGTQLSVL.

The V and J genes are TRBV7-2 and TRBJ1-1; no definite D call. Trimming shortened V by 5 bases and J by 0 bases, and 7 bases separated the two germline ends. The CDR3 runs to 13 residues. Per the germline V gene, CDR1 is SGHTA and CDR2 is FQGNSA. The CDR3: CASSPYMNTEAFF. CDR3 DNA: TGTGCCAGCAGCCCTTACATGAACACTGAAGCTTTCTTT.

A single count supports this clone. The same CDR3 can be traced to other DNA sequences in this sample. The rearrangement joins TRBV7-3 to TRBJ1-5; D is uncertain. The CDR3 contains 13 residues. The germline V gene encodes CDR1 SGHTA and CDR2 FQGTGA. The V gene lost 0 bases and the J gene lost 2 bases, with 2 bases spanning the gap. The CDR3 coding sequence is TGTGCCAGCAGCTTAACGGGCAATCAGCCCCAGCATTTT. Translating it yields CASSLTGNQPQHF.

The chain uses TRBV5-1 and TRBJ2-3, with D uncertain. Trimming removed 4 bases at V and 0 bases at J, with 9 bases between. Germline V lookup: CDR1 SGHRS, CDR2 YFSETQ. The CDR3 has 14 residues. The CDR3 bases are TGCGCCAGCAGCAGCATTGGTAGCACAGATACGCAGTATTTT. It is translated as CASSSIGSTDTQYF.

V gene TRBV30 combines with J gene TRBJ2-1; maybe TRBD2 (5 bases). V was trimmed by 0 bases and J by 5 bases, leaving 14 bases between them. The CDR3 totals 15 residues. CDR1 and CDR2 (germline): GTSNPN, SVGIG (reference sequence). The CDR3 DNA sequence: TGTGCCTGGAGTGTACTAAGCGGAATCGACAATGAGCAGTTCTTC. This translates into CAWSVLSGIDNEQFF.

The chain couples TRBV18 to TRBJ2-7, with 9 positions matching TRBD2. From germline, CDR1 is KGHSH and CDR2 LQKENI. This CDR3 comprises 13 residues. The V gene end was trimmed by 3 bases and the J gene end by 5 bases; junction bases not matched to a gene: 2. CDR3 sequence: CASSPGTSNEQYV. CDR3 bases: TGTGCCAGCTCACCGGGGACTAGCAACGAGCAGTACGTC.

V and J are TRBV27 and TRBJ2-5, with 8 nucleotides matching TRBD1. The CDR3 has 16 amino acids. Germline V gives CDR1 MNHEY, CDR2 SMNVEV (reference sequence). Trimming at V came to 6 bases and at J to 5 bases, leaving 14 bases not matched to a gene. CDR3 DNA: TGTGCCAGCAGCCTAGGCTCGGACAGGGTTTGGGAGACCCAGTACTTC. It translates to CASSLGSDRVWETQYF.

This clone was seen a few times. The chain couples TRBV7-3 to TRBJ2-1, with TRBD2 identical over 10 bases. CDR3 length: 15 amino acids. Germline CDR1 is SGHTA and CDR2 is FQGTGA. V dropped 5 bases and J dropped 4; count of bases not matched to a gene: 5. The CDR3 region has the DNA TGTGCCAGCAGCGCCGGGACTAGCGTATACAATGAGCAGTTCTTC. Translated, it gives CASSAGTSVYNEQFF.

CDR3 DNA: TGTGCCAGCAGTGGCGGTGCTTACGAGCAGTACGTC. This translates into CASSGGAYEQYV. V gene TRBV6-2 or TRBV6-3 combines with J gene TRBJ2-7; D is unresolved. V was trimmed by 5 bases and J by 4 bases, leaving 9 bases between them. CDR3 size: 12 residues. Germline loops: CDR1 MNHEY, CDR2 SVGEGT.

CDR3 in amino acids: CASSLDWGGYEETQYF. CDR3 DNA sequence: TGTGCCAGCAGCTTAGATTGGGGGGGATACGAAGAGACCCAGTACTTC. This chain connects TRBV7-9 to TRBJ2-5, with 7 positions matching TRBD2. The CDR3 is 16 amino acids. V was pared by 1 base and J by 3 bases, with 8 bases of the junction left unmatched. Germline V gene data show CDR1 as SEHNR and CDR2 as FQNEAQ (reference sequence).

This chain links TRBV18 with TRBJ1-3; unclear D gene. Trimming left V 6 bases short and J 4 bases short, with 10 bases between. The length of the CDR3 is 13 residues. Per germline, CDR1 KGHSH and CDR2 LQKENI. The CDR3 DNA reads TGTGCCAGCTCTCCAGCCATCGGAAACACCATATATTTT. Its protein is CASSPAIGNTIYF.

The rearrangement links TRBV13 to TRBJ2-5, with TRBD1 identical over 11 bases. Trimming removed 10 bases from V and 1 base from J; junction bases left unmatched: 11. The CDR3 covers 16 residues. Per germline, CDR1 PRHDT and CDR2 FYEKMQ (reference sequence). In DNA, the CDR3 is TGTGCCACCGCTGCTTTGGACAGGGGGCTCCAAGAGACCCAGTACTTC. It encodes CATAALDRGLQETQYF.

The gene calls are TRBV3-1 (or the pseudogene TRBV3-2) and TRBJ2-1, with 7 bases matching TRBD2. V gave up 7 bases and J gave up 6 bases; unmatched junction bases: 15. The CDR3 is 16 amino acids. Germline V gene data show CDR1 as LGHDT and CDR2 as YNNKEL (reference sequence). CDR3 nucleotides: TGTGCCAGCACCCCTGGGCGGGGGTTTTGGGTCAATGAGCAGTTCTTC. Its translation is CASTPGRGFWVNEQFF.